These T cell receptor beta chains were read from a single sample in a study of OX40 agonist ivuxolimab in advanced cancers. Assay used: immunoSEQ multiplex PCR; TCRdb lists only in-frame clones, some missing. The repertoire holds 69,000 or so clones, with about 85% as singletons. The sequencing here drew on CD4+ or CD8+ T cells sorted from blood, taken in a trial of the OX40 agonist ivuxolimab. These receptors were obtained from an adult with an advanced solid tumor such as melanoma, head and neck, liver or kidney cancer. CDR3s include the opening cysteine and the closing phenylalanine or tryptophan. D genes are given only for firm matches. A clone size is listed for some rows: how often the clone was seen (once, few, many), or a class if it is expanded.

>TRBV5-4|TRBJ2-5|NA|NA
CASTMVANSQETQYF
TGTGCCAGCACCATGGTAGCTAATTCCCAAGAGACCCAGTACTTC
>TRBV5-1|TRBJ2-2|NA|NA
CASSLEDSYTGELFF
TGCGCCAGCAGCTTGGAGGACTCGTACACCGGGGAGCTGTTTTTT
>TRBV7-2|TRBJ1-1|NA|TRBD1
CASSLVGGQAVDTEAFF
TGTGCCAGCAGCTTAGTGGGGGGACAGGCTGTGGACACTGAAGCTTTCTTT
>TRBV5-1|TRBJ1-2|NA|NA
CASSLRTENYGYTF
TGCGCCAGCAGCCTTAGGACGGAAAACTATGGCTACACCTTC
>TRBV11-3|TRBJ2-5|NA|NA
CASRLTEYQETQYF
TGTGCCAGCAGGTTGACAGAGTACCAAGAGACCCAGTACTTC
>TRBV5-1|TRBJ2-3|NA|TRBD2
CASSLGGLAGDTQYF
TGCGCCAGCAGCTTGGGGGGACTAGCGGGAGATACGCAGTATTTT
>TRBV11-2|TRBJ2-3|NA|TRBD2
CASSFLAGGSTDTQYF
TGTGCCAGCAGCTTTCTAGCGGGAGGGTCCACAGATACGCAGTATTTT
>TRBV6-1|TRBJ2-7|NA|NA
CATNRAGAGGEQYF
TGTGCCACAAACCGGGCGGGGGCTGGAGGGGAGCAGTACTTC
>TRBV13|TRBJ1-6|once|TRBD1
CASSETGVGSPLHF
TGTGCCAGCAGTGAGACAGGGGTTGGATCACCCCTCCACTTT
>TRBV4-3|TRBJ2-7|NA|TRBD2
CASSQDLTSGRANEQYF
TGCGCCAGCAGCCAAGATTTGACTAGCGGGAGGGCCAACGAGCAGTACTTC
>TRBV5-1|TRBJ1-1|NA|NA
CASSLVSRTEAFF
TGCGCCAGCAGCTTGGTCTCAAGGACTGAAGCTTTCTTT
>TRBV5-1|TRBJ1-2|NA|TRBD1
CASSRTGTGYGYTF
TGCGCCAGCAGCCGTACCGGGACAGGGTATGGCTACACCTTC
>TRBV19|TRBJ2-2|once|TRBD1
CASSIGGTGGGTGELFF
TGTGCCAGTAGTATAGGAGGGACAGGGGGCGGGACCGGGGAGCTGTTTTTT
>TRBV28|TRBJ1-2|NA|NA
CATGGSNYGYTF
TGTGCCACCGGGGGCTCTAACTATGGCTACACCTTC
>TRBV5-1|TRBJ1-2|NA|NA
CASSFTDPTYGYTF
TGCGCCAGCAGCTTTACGGACCCGACCTATGGCTACACCTTC
>TRBV6-5|TRBJ1-4|NA|NA
CASRSGLGEKLFF
TGTGCCAGCAGGAGCGGGTTAGGAGAAAAACTGTTTTTT
>TRBV5-6|TRBJ2-5|NA|TRBD2
CASSSPGGGSTETQYF
TGTGCCAGCAGCTCACCTGGGGGAGGGTCCACAGAGACCCAGTACTTC
>TRBV10-2|TRBJ2-2|NA|NA
CASSATRGAGELFF
TGCGCCAGCAGTGCTACTAGGGGGGCCGGGGAGCTGTTTTTT
>TRBV5-5|TRBJ1-1|NA|NA
CASSLRPGPMNTEAFF
TGTGCCAGCAGCCTGAGGCCGGGACCGATGAACACTGAAGCTTTCTTT
>TRBV10-3|TRBJ1-1|NA|TRBD1
CAISPTSDRVNTEAFF
TGTGCCATCAGTCCTACTTCGGACAGGGTGAACACTGAAGCTTTCTTT
>TRBV5-1|TRBJ1-4|NA|TRBD1
CASSPATGDGEKLFF
TGCGCCAGCAGCCCGGCGACAGGGGACGGCGAAAAACTGTTTTTT
>TRBV5-8|TRBJ1-1|NA|NA
CASSQQENTEAFF
TGTGCCAGCAGCCAACAGGAGAACACTGAAGCTTTCTTT
>TRBV5-1|TRBJ2-7|NA|NA
CASSRTTGTKSYEQYF
TGCGCCAGCAGCAGGACAACCGGGACGAAATCCTACGAGCAGTACTTC
>TRBV9|TRBJ1-2|few|NA
CASSGEGRAVSGYTF
TGTGCCAGCAGCGGAGAGGGCAGGGCCGTGTCTGGCTACACCTTC
>TRBV6-5|TRBJ1-2|NA|NA
CASSPYRVNYGYTF
TGTGCCAGCAGTCCATACAGAGTTAACTATGGCTACACCTTC